Listed below are T cell receptor beta chains from one sample, sequenced in a study of control samples from healthy donors and cancer patients. Repertoires were generated with immunoSEQ multiplex PCR, while TCRdb's copy carries only in-frame clones and drops some. This table has 150,000 to 180,000 clones, 90% to 95% appearing once. Specimen: blood. These receptors all stem from a man between 35 and 55 years old in good health. CDR3s include the opening cysteine and the closing phenylalanine or tryptophan. Fields, in order: CDR3 protein, CDR3 DNA, V gene, J gene, CDR3 length, clone size, D gene. D genes are given only for firm matches. Only part of the rows carry a size: once, few, many, or a class if the clone is expanded.

CDR3aa: CASSLEVGKVNTEAFF
CDR3nt: TGTGCCAGCAGCTTAGAGGTGGGGAAGGTAAACACTGAAGCTTTCTTT
v_gene: TRBV7-2
j_gene: TRBJ1-1
len: 16
abundance: -
d_gene: -

CDR3aa: CASSTAWGQETQYF
CDR3nt: TGTGCCAGCAGCACCGCCTGGGGGCAAGAGACCCAGTACTTC
v_gene: TRBV9
j_gene: TRBJ2-5
len: 14
abundance: -
d_gene: -

CDR3aa: CASSLGERTSWDGYTF
CDR3nt: TGCGCCAGCAGCTTAGGGGAAAGGACGTCCTGGGATGGCTACACCTTC
v_gene: TRBV4-3
j_gene: TRBJ1-2
len: 16
abundance: -
d_gene: -

CDR3aa: CAISESFDYSNQPQHF
CDR3nt: TGTGCCATCAGTGAGTCATTTGATTATAGCAATCAGCCCCAGCATTTT
v_gene: TRBV10-3
j_gene: TRBJ1-5
len: 16
abundance: once
d_gene: -

CDR3aa: CAGGQEYGYTF
CDR3nt: TGTGCCGGCGGGCAGGAGTATGGCTACACCTTC
v_gene: TRBV30
j_gene: TRBJ1-2
len: 11
abundance: -
d_gene: -

CDR3aa: CASSPSRATYGYTF
CDR3nt: TGTGCCAGCAGCCCATCCCGGGCGACCTATGGCTACACCTTC
v_gene: TRBV27
j_gene: TRBJ1-2
len: 14
abundance: -
d_gene: -

CDR3aa: CAWSVWGGGGYTF
CDR3nt: TGTGCCTGGAGTGTCTGGGGGGGCGGCGGCTACACCTTC
v_gene: TRBV30
j_gene: TRBJ1-2
len: 13
abundance: -
d_gene: -

CDR3aa: CASSPDPTGGSPLHF
CDR3nt: TGTGCCAGCAGCCCAGACCCGACAGGCGGTTCACCCCTCCACTTT
v_gene: TRBV11-2
j_gene: TRBJ1-6
len: 15
abundance: once
d_gene: -

CDR3aa: CASSGQGHSNQPQHF
CDR3nt: TGTGCCAGCTCAGGACAGGGTCATAGCAATCAGCCCCAGCATTTT
v_gene: TRBV2
j_gene: TRBJ1-5
len: 15
abundance: -
d_gene: TRBD1

CDR3aa: CASSQDVTVNSPLHF
CDR3nt: TGTGCCAGCAGCCAAGATGTCACGGTGAATTCACCCCTCCACTTT
v_gene: TRBV3-1/TRBV3-2
j_gene: TRBJ1-6
len: 15
abundance: -
d_gene: -

CDR3aa: CASSPEVAGPKTDTQYF
CDR3nt: TGTGCCAGCAGCCCAGAGGTGGCGGGACCCAAGACAGATACGCAGTATTTT
v_gene: TRBV7-6
j_gene: TRBJ2-3
len: 17
abundance: once
d_gene: -

CDR3aa: CASSGVGPSSYEQYF
CDR3nt: TGCGCCAGCAGCGGTGTGGGCCCTAGCTCCTACGAGCAGTACTTC
v_gene: TRBV5-1
j_gene: TRBJ2-7
len: 15
abundance: -
d_gene: -

CDR3aa: CASSSGGGPSNQPQHF
CDR3nt: TGTGCCAGCAGCTCCGGGGGAGGGCCTAGCAATCAGCCCCAGCATTTT
v_gene: TRBV5-8
j_gene: TRBJ1-5
len: 16
abundance: -
d_gene: -

CDR3aa: CASSMTGGRGYTF
CDR3nt: TGTGCCAGTAGTATGACGGGAGGTCGTGGCTACACCTTC
v_gene: TRBV19
j_gene: TRBJ1-2
len: 13
abundance: -
d_gene: -